The next 30 T cell receptor beta chains were all read from a single sample in a study of CD8 T cells in Susac syndrome. RNA totalling roughly 0.45 to 1 ug underwent reverse transcription with random hexamers. TCRdb fed the immunoSEQ multiplex PCR reads into MiXCR, producing one record per CDR3 protein. The sample lists about 400,000 distinct CDR3 sequences, 85% seen once, with more than 0.09% in the top ten. Sequenced sample: CD8+ T cells from PBMCs. These receptors all come from a human donor with multiple sclerosis.

The gene calls are TRBV9 and TRBJ2-7; no firm D call. Germline lookup yields CDR1 SGDLS and CDR2 YYNGEE. Trimming left V 0 bases short and J 0 bases short, with 10 bases between. The CDR3 consists of 15 residues. CDR3 sequence reads: CASSVAYGSSYEQYF. As DNA, the CDR3 is TGTGCCAGCAGCGTAGCCTATGGAAGCTCCTACGAGCAGTACTTC. Full variable domain (missing parts from reference TRBV9 and TRBJ2-7): DSGVTQTPKHLITATGQRVTLRCSPRSGDLSVYWYQQSLDQGLQFLIQYYNGEERAKGNILERFSAQQFPDLHSELNLSSLELGDSALYFCASSVAYGSSYEQYFGPGTRLTVT.

V is TRBV29-1 and J is TRBJ1-2; a possible D gene is TRBD1 (6 bases). Germline CDR1 reads SQVTM; CDR2 reads ANQGSEA. V lost 2 bases and J 1 base, leaving 14 bases between the germline ends. The CDR3 runs 15 residues. The CDR3 nucleotides are TGCAGCGTTGAACGGGAGAGGGGGATTAACTATGGCTACACCTTC. It encodes CSVERERGINYGYTF. Using reference TRBV29-1 and TRBJ1-2 for the parts outside the CDR3, the full variable domain is SAVISQKPSRDICQRGTSLTIQCQVDSQVTMMFWYRQQPGQSLTLIATANQGSEATYESGFVIDKFPISRPNLTFSTLTVSNMSPEDSSIYLCSVERERGINYGYTFGSGTRLTVV.

The chain recombines TRBV29-1 with TRBJ1-5; D is perhaps TRBD1 (6 bases). The V gene lost 4 bases and the J gene lost 9 bases, with 13 bases spanning the gap. Germline CDR1 reads SQVTM; CDR2 reads ANQGSEA. The CDR3 runs 12 residues. This CDR3 is CSVGTANMPQHF. Written as DNA, the CDR3 is TGCAGCGTTGGGACAGCGAATATGCCCCAGCATTTT.

The chain combines TRBV25-1 with TRBJ1-1, with unresolved D. V was trimmed by 1 base and J by 5 bases, leaving 14 bases between them. The CDR3 contains 15 residues. Looked up from germline, CDR1 is MGHDK and CDR2 is SYGVNS. In DNA, the CDR3 is TGTGCCAGCAGTGAATTCGGCGAGGGTCGGACTGAAGCTTTCTTT. It is translated as CASSEFGEGRTEAFF.

The chain recombines TRBV28 with TRBJ2-7; 7 nucleotides match TRBD1. CDR3 length: 16 amino acids. CDR1 is MDHEN and CDR2 is SYDVKM in the germline V gene. Germline trimming cut 5 bases from V and 3 bases from J; bases unmatched to any gene: 13. CDR3 bases: TGTGCCAGCAGTCCCATCCCGAGGGGGCAACTCTACGAGCAGTACTTC. Translating it yields CASSPIPRGQLYEQYF.

This chain joins TRBV6-2 or TRBV6-3 and TRBJ2-7; a possible D gene is TRBD1 (5 bases). Trimming shortened V by 2 bases and J by 1 base, and 9 bases separated the two germline ends. The CDR3 length is 14 residues. Per the germline V gene, CDR1 is MNHEY and CDR2 is SVGEGT. The CDR3: CASSYGAASYEQYF. The CDR3 coding sequence is TGTGCCAGCAGTTACGGGGCGGCTTCCTACGAGCAGTACTTC.

This chain links TRBV29-1 with TRBJ2-5; 8 positions match TRBD1. CDR3 length: 12 amino acids. The ends lost 5 bases at V and 9 bases at J; junction bases unmatched: 8. Germline loops: CDR1 SQVTM, CDR2 ANQGSEA. The chain's CDR3 is CSVWTGKASQYF. In DNA form, the CDR3 reads TGCAGCGTTTGGACAGGGAAGGCGTCCCAGTACTTC.

The genes are TRBV19 and TRBJ1-1; unclear D gene. CDR3 length equals 12 residues. Germline CDR1 and CDR2: LNHDA and SQIVND (reference sequence). V was shortened by 7 bases and J by 4 bases, with 10 bases between the two germline ends. In nucleotides, the CDR3 is TGTGCCAGTAAATTAGAGGGCACTGAAGCTTTCTTT. Amino acids: CASKLEGTEAFF.

The chain has TRBV5-4 and TRBJ2-3; D ambiguous. The CDR3 is 12 amino acids. The V end lost 2 bases, the J end lost 6 bases, and 7 bases lay between the germline ends. Germline CDR1 is SGHNT and CDR2 is YYREEE (reference sequence). CDR3 DNA: TGTGCCAGCAGCTTAACGTTTGATACGCAGTATTTT. Amino acids: CASSLTFDTQYF.

The rearrangement uses TRBV28 and TRBJ2-5; maybe TRBD2 (5 bases). Germline-derived CDR1 and CDR2 are MDHEN and SYDVKM. Trimming removed 10 bases at V and 5 bases at J, with 17 bases between. The CDR3 consists of 13 residues. The CDR3 sequence: CATEGPLGETQYF. The DNA of the CDR3 is TGTGCCACCGAGGGTCCCCTTGGGGAGACCCAGTACTTC.

V and J are TRBV13 and TRBJ2-1, with D unclear. The CDR3 contains 17 residues. V dropped 1 base and J dropped 5 bases, with 18 bases sitting between them. Germline assignment: CDR1 PRHDT and CDR2 FYEKMQ (reference sequence). CDR3 residues: CASSLASISLENNEQFF. CDR3 bases: TGTGCCAGCAGCTTAGCGTCCATTAGTCTGGAAAACAATGAGCAGTTCTTC.

V usage is TRBV29-1 and J usage is TRBJ1-2; no clear D. The CDR3 contains 11 residues. Trimming left V 7 bases short and J 6 bases short, with 12 bases between. Germline CDR1 reads SQVTM; CDR2 reads ANQGSEA. The CDR3 loop reads CSADDIDGYTF. The CDR3 nucleotides are TGCAGCGCAGACGATATCGATGGCTACACCTTC. Based on the CDR3 plus reference TRBV29-1 and TRBJ1-2, the full variable domain is SAVISQKPSRDICQRGTSLTIQCQVDSQVTMMFWYRQQPGQSLTLIATANQGSEATYESGFVIDKFPISRPNLTFSTLTVSNMSPEDSSIYLCSADDIDGYTFGSGTRLTVV.

V is TRBV6-2 or TRBV6-3 and J is TRBJ1-2; the D is unclear. V was trimmed by 0 bases and J by 7 bases, leaving 6 bases between them. Germline CDR1 MNHEY, CDR2 SVGEGT. CDR3 size: 12 residues. CDR3: CASSYSGFGYTF. The DNA of the CDR3 is TGTGCCAGCAGTTACTCGGGGTTTGGCTACACCTTC.

This chain links TRBV19 with TRBJ2-1; 9 bases are a match to TRBD1. After removal of 1 base from V and 0 bases from J, the junction contained 16 bases not matched to a gene. This CDR3 region has 21 residues. CDR1 and CDR2 (germline): LNHDA, SQIVND (reference sequence). CDR3 sequence: CASSIGGQGKVAGRSYNEQFF. As DNA, the CDR3 is TGTGCCAGTAGTATAGGAGGACAGGGGAAGGTAGCGGGCCGCTCCTACAATGAGCAGTTCTTC. Full variable domain (rest looked up from reference TRBV19 and TRBJ2-1): DGGITQSPKYLFRKEGQNVTLSCEQNLNHDAMYWYRQDPGQGLRLIYYSQIVNDFQKGDIAEGYSVSREKKESFPLTVTSAQKNPTAFYLCASSIGGQGKVAGRSYNEQFFGPGTRLTVL.

This clonotype was counted only a few times. The V call is TRBV30, the J call TRBJ2-1; 8 bases are shared with TRBD2. CDR1 and CDR2 from the germline V gene are GTSNPN and SVGIG (reference sequence). The CDR3 runs 15 residues. The ends lost 4 bases at V and 8 bases at J; junction bases unmatched: 13. In nucleotides, the CDR3 is TGTGCCTGGACCATTACCGGGGGGGCCTCGGATGAGCAGTTCTTC. Protein product: CAWTITGGASDEQFF.

The chain couples TRBV7-9 to TRBJ2-7, with TRBD1 as a possible D gene (6 bases). This CDR3 has 14 amino acids. The germline V gene encodes CDR1 SEHNR and CDR2 FQNEAQ (reference sequence). Trimming removed 4 bases at V and 6 bases at J, with 16 bases between. The CDR3 sequence: CASSSQLTGPEQYF. As DNA, the CDR3 is TGTGCCAGCAGCTCCCAACTAACAGGGCCCGAGCAGTACTTC.

This chain uses TRBV6-5 with TRBJ1-1; tentatively, D is TRBD1 (6 bases). The germline gives CDR1 MNHEY, CDR2 SVGAGI. V shed 4 bases and J shed 2 bases, with 17 bases lying between them. There are 16 residues in the CDR3. The CDR3, as DNA: TGTGCCAGCAGTTTCAGGGGTCGGGGTGATAACACTGAAGCTTTCTTT. Residues: CASSFRGRGDNTEAFF.

V gene TRBV6-5 combines with J gene TRBJ2-1, with no clear D. This CDR3 has 15 residues. V was clipped by 6 bases and J by 2 bases, with 14 bases between them. Germline V gives CDR1 MNHEY, CDR2 SVGAGI. The CDR3 nucleotides are TGTGCCAGCAGGCCCGTGCGGTCCCCCTACAATGAGCAGTTCTTC. Encoded protein: CASRPVRSPYNEQFF.

The chain has TRBV28 and TRBJ2-6, with D unresolved. The germline V gene encodes CDR1 MDHEN and CDR2 SYDVKM. This CDR3 contains 13 residues. V lost 10 bases, J lost 0 bases, and 7 bases lay in between. In DNA, the CDR3 is TGTGCCACCGCGTTCTCTGGGGCCAACGTCCTGACTTTC. Its protein product is CATAFSGANVLTF.

In DNA, the CDR3 is TGTGCCAGCAGTGAACTCTTGGCGAACACTGAAGCTTTCTTT. Translated, it gives CASSELLANTEAFF. The V and J genes are TRBV25-1 and TRBJ1-1; D gene uncertain. Trimming removed 2 bases at V and 1 base at J, with 8 bases between. Germline loops: CDR1 MGHDK, CDR2 SYGVNS. This CDR3 is built from 14 residues.

The chain carries TRBV6-2 or TRBV6-3 and TRBJ1-5, with TRBD1 matching 7 bases. Germline values: CDR1 MNHEY, CDR2 SVGEGT. V shed 5 bases, J shed 0 bases, and the junction held 10 bases outside the gene matches. The CDR3 runs 17 residues. CDR3 in amino acids: CASSHPPGQYSNQPQHF. CDR3 bases: TGTGCCAGCAGTCACCCCCCGGGACAGTATAGCAATCAGCCCCAGCATTTT.

A word on this clonotype: Its ends do not fully match the called genes, so a read error is possible. The rearrangement links TRBV6-5 to TRBJ2-5, with D unclear. CDR1 MNHEY and CDR2 SVGAGI come from the germline V gene. The CDR3 consists of 16 residues. The CDR3 region has the DNA TGTGCCAGCAGATACTCAATTTATAAGGAGCAAGAGACCCAGTACTTC. It encodes CASRYSIYKEQETQYF.

This chain links TRBV6-1 with TRBJ1-2; 7 positions match TRBD1. The CDR3 runs to 13 residues. Trimming removed 10 bases from V and 4 bases from J; junction bases left unmatched: 9. Germline loops: CDR1 MNHNS, CDR2 SASEGT. CDR3 loop: CAILRPGGYGYTF. The CDR3 DNA reads as TGTGCCATTTTAAGGCCAGGGGGCTATGGCTACACCTTC.

The rearrangement joins TRBV11-2 to TRBJ1-2; D is unresolved. The CDR3 consists of 17 residues. Per germline, CDR1 SGHAT and CDR2 FQNNGV. Deletions cut 3 bases from V and 8 bases from J, with 25 bases between. CDR3 protein: CASSFVLNSYSREGYTF. CDR3 nucleotide sequence: TGTGCCAGCAGCTTTGTTCTCAACTCCTACTCCCGGGAAGGCTACACCTTC. The full variable domain, rest sourced from reference TRBV11-2 and TRBJ1-2, is EAGVAQSPRYKIIEKRQSVAFWCNPISGHATLYWYQQILGQGPKLLIQFQNNGVVDDSQLPKDRFSAERLKGVDSTLKIQPAKLEDSAVYLCASSFVLNSYSREGYTFGSGTRLTVV.

Here the CDR3 DNA reads TGTGCCAGTAGGGCAGAGATTCTGGATCAGCCCCAGCATTTT. Amino acid sequence: CASRAEILDQPQHF. The chain combines TRBV19 with TRBJ1-5, with no clear D. This CDR3 contains 14 residues. Trimming stripped 6 bases from V and 5 bases from J, with 14 bases between. Looked up from germline, CDR1 is LNHDA and CDR2 is SQIVND (reference sequence).

Worth noting for this clonotype: Germline is not matched at one junction end, which may reflect a read error. V usage is TRBV30 and J usage is TRBJ2-7; TRBD2 matches at 9 bases. The CDR3 runs 15 residues. CDR1 and CDR2 from the germline V gene are GTSNPN and SVGIG (reference sequence). The CDR3 reads CAWSVSLAGSFEQYF. CDR3 bases: TGTGCCTGGAGTGTTTCTCTAGCGGGATCCTTCGAGCAGTACTTC.

The chain carries TRBV2 and TRBJ1-5; D not resolved. V gave up 3 bases and J gave up 0 bases, with 12 bases separating them. The CDR3 runs to 16 residues. The germline V gene encodes CDR1 SNHLY and CDR2 FYNNEI. This CDR3 reads CASSDGLGYSNQPQHF. DNA for the CDR3: TGTGCCAGCAGTGACGGGTTGGGGTATAGCAATCAGCCCCAGCATTTT.

The rearrangement links TRBV11-2 to TRBJ2-3, with 8 bases identical to TRBD1. The germline V gene has CDR1 SGHAT and CDR2 FQNNGV. The CDR3 has 15 amino acids. V shed 5 bases and J 4 bases; nucleotides not matched to a gene: 8. CDR3 region: CASSARTGNPDTQYF. DNA of the CDR3: TGTGCCAGCAGCGCGCGGACAGGGAACCCAGATACGCAGTATTTT.

The chain is built from TRBV19 and TRBJ1-1, with 7 nucleotides matching TRBD1. The CDR3 totals 15 residues. With 3 bases clipped from V and 4 bases from J, the junction kept 8 bases outside the gene matches. From germline, CDR1 is LNHDA and CDR2 SQIVND (reference sequence). The CDR3 DNA reads as TGTGCCAGTAGTATGGATCAGGGGGGTGCCACTGAAGCTTTCTTT. Translation: CASSMDQGGATEAFF.

This clonotype has only a few counts. The rearrangement links TRBV4-2 to TRBJ2-1; maybe TRBD2 (6 bases). The CDR3 consists of 15 residues. V was pared by 1 base and J by 7 bases, with 14 bases between. CDR1 is LGHNA and CDR2 is YNFKEQ in the germline V gene. CDR3 amino acids: CASSQGRERVNEQFF. The DNA of the CDR3 is TGTGCCAGCAGCCAAGGGCGGGAAAGGGTGAATGAGCAGTTCTTC.